This T cell receptor (beta chain) was sequenced in a study of blood T cell repertoires in COVID-19. Study information: T cells, B-cell-depleted T cells, or PBMCs provided the cDNA or gDNA that served as material.

Clones were read by immunoSEQ multiplex PCR, and TCRdb kept only the in-frame ones, dropping some. The sample shows about 280,000 clones, 82% of them seen only once. Enrolled through a virtual design, the participants were between roughly 18 and 95 years of age and came from some 26 US areas. Researchers sorted participants into cohorts using their self-reported clinical history. All exposed participants met a person with COVID-19 within 2 weeks before entering the study. The CDR3 sequence is 15 residues long. The germline V gene encodes CDR1 SNHLY and CDR2 FYNNEI. The V gene lost 4 bases and the J gene lost 9 bases, with 19 bases spanning the gap.

The V gene is TRBV2, the J gene TRBJ1-5; possible D gene TRBD1, 6 bases. Material for sequencing was PBMCs or T cells enriched from blood (not recorded which). This TCR was recovered from a man aged 40-55 years who had been exposed to COVID-19. The CDR3 loop reads CASSAGVQGVGPQHF. The DNA for the CDR3 is TGTGCCAGCAGTGCTGGGGTACAGGGAGTTGGGCCCCAGCATTTT. Full variable domain (rest looked up from reference TRBV2 and TRBJ1-5): EPEVTQTPSHQVTQMGQEVILRCVPISNHLYFYWYRQILGQKVEFLVSFYNNEISEKSEIFDDQFSVERPDGSNFTLKIRSTKLEDSAMYFCASSAGVQGVGPQHFGDGTRLSIL.